This TCR beta chain emerged from a study of blood T cells in healthy people across ages. The second PCR ran about 6 to 11 cycles with a sample-barcoded 5' primer and J-beta primers. A template-switch adaptor that had 12 random nucleotides put a tag on each cDNA molecule. From the 5' RACE reads, TCRdb called clonotypes with MiXCR, one entry per CDR3 protein. The profile shows 800,000 or so distinct CDR3 sequences, 20% to 25% of them singletons. From germline, CDR1 is DFQATT and CDR2 SNEGSKA (reference sequence). The V gene lost 4 bases and the J gene lost 3 bases, with 11 bases spanning the gap. The CDR3 length is 13 residues. This sample also belongs to another study, concerning T cells of mothers and their children. Per that study: Each child contributed approximately 2.9 million TCR beta CDR3 reads, while each mother contributed over 8 million. Researchers found no T cell clones that were persistent and microchimeric.

Input material: blood. The TCR was taken from a boy between 10 and 17 years old in good health. This rearrangement joins TRBV20-1 to TRBJ2-3; D gene ambiguous. The DNA of the CDR3 is TGCAGTGCTATCCACAGCACGACAGATACGCAGTATTTT. Its translation is CSAIHSTTDTQYF.